This is a list of T cell receptor beta chains from one sample in a study of T cells in Graves' hyperthyroidism and ophthalmopathy. Each CDR3 protein is one row after TCRdb ran MiXCR on the multiplex PCR reads. Here the sample spans hundreds of thousands of distinct CDR3 sequences, around 20% being singletons. Material for sequencing was blood. The receptors shown here come from a woman between 45 and 65 years old with Graves' hyperthyroidism that later progressed to Graves' ophthalmopathy. CDR3s include the opening cysteine and the closing phenylalanine or tryptophan. The D gene is left open where the match is weak. The size entry is marked missing in some rows and otherwise reads once, few, many or a size class.

TRBD2	TRBJ2-5	TRBV7-3	many	CASSPILAPWVETQYF	TGTGCCAGCAGCCCCATACTAGCGCCCTGGGTAGAGACCCAGTACTTC
NA	TRBJ1-4	TRBV5-1	few	CASSADAGVPEKLFF	TGCGCCAGCAGCGCCGACGCAGGGGTCCCTGAAAAACTGTTTTTT
TRBD1	TRBJ1-5	TRBV3-1	many	CASSQATGTGAAHF	TGTGCCAGCAGCCAAGCTACGGGGACAGGGGCCGCGCATTTT
NA	TRBJ1-5	TRBV2	many	CASSGYSNQPQHF	TGTGCCAGCAGCGGATATAGCAATCAGCCCCAGCATTTT
NA	TRBJ1-5	TRBV3-1	NA	CASSQERGGQPQHF	TGTGCCAGCAGCCAAGAGCGGGGAGGGCAGCCCCAGCATTTT
NA	TRBJ2-5	TRBV6-5	many	CASSYRPSFRFVKETQYF	TGTGCCAGCAGTTACCGACCATCTTTCCGGTTCGTGAAAGAGACCCAGTACTTC
TRBD1	TRBJ1-1	TRBV5-1	few	CASRTTGGNTEAFF	TGCGCCAGCAGAACGACAGGGGGCAACACTGAAGCTTTCTTT
TRBD1	TRBJ2-5	TRBV3-1	many	CASSQRGQHQETQYF	TGTGCCAGCAGCCAACGGGGACAGCACCAAGAGACCCAGTACTTC
TRBD2	TRBJ2-1	TRBV20-1	NA	CSAAGRDYNYNEQFF	TGCAGTGCTGCAGGCCGGGACTACAACTACAATGAGCAGTTCTTC
TRBD2	TRBJ2-1	TRBV7-3	many	CASSLLAGGSHNEQFF	TGTGCCAGCAGCCTTCTAGCGGGGGGCTCCCACAATGAGCAGTTCTTC
NA	TRBJ2-7	TRBV15	NA	CATSRDSGELLIYEQYF	TGTGCCACCAGCAGAGATTCCGGGGAACTTCTGATATACGAGCAGTACTTC
NA	TRBJ1-2	TRBV3-1	many	CASSSQFQGNYGYTF	TGTGCCAGCAGCAGCCAATTCCAGGGGAACTATGGCTACACCTTC
TRBD1	TRBJ1-5	TRBV12-3/TRBV12-4	few	CASSRTGVGNQPQHF	TGTGCCAGCAGCCGGACAGGGGTTGGAAATCAGCCCCAGCATTTT
TRBD1	TRBJ1-6	TRBV12-3/TRBV12-4	NA	CASRIGGVHSPLHF	TGTGCCAGCAGAATAGGGGGCGTGCATTCACCCCTCCACTTT
NA	TRBJ1-1	TRBV10-3	many	CAISESGVFEAFF	TGTGCCATCAGTGAGTCGGGGGTTTTCGAAGCTTTCTTT
NA	TRBJ1-1	TRBV18	NA	CASSRGYREAFF	TGTGCCAGCTCACGCGGTTACAGAGAAGCTTTCTTT
NA	TRBJ1-5	TRBV3-1	many	CASSQGGGTGNVNQPQHF	TGTGCCAGCAGCCAAGGGGGGGGAACAGGGAATGTCAATCAGCCCCAGCATTTT
NA	TRBJ1-3	TRBV30	few	CAWRASGSGNTIYF	TGTGCCTGGAGGGCATCAGGCTCTGGAAACACCATATATTTT
TRBD1	TRBJ1-6	TRBV7-9	NA	CASSPTGGGNSPLHF	TGTGCCAGCAGCCCGACAGGGGGTGGCAATTCACCCCTCCACTTT
TRBD1	TRBJ2-4	TRBV12-3/TRBV12-4	NA	CASTPGGVRNIQYF	TGTGCCAGCACCCCAGGGGGCGTGAGAAACATTCAGTACTTC
TRBD1	TRBJ1-5	TRBV10-2	few	CASSEPRDRGQPQHF	TGCGCCAGCAGTGAGCCCCGGGACAGGGGACAGCCCCAGCATTTT
NA	TRBJ2-7	TRBV6-6	many	CASSYTDSRVGEQYF	TGTGCCAGCAGTTACACCGATAGCAGGGTGGGCGAGCAGTACTTC
NA	TRBJ1-2	TRBV2	NA	CASTRGGANYGYTF	TGTGCCAGCACCCGAGGGGGGGCAAACTATGGCTACACCTTC
NA	TRBJ1-2	TRBV7-9	NA	CASCLALLAWDYGYTF	TGTGCCAGCTGCTTAGCGCTATTAGCGTGGGACTATGGCTACACCTTC
TRBD2	TRBJ2-5	TRBV9	NA	CASSPSGLARETQYF	TGTGCCAGCAGCCCATCGGGACTAGCGCGAGAGACCCAGTACTTC
NA	TRBJ2-7	TRBV6-2/TRBV6-3	NA	CASSYERGEQYF	TGTGCCAGCAGTTACGAGAGGGGCGAGCAGTACTTC
NA	TRBJ2-5	TRBV3-1	NA	CASSHIRERGIGETQYF	TGTGCCAGCAGCCACATAAGGGAGAGAGGGATCGGAGAGACCCAGTACTTC
NA	TRBJ1-2	TRBV20-1	NA	CSAKGPGWGDGYTF	TGCAGTGCTAAGGGGCCAGGGTGGGGAGATGGCTACACCTTC
TRBD2	TRBJ2-4	TRBV3-1	many	CASSQVSGGQNIQYF	TGTGCCAGCAGCCAAGTTAGCGGGGGCCAAAACATTCAGTACTTC
NA	TRBJ1-1	TRBV11-2	many	CASSLDREAEAFF	TGTGCCAGCAGCTTAGATCGGGAGGCTGAAGCTTTCTTT
NA	TRBJ1-3	TRBV25-1	NA	CASSEEGQGNTIYF	TGTGCCAGCAGCGAAGAGGGGCAGGGAAACACCATATATTTT
NA	TRBJ1-2	TRBV30	few	CAWTRREDYGYTF	TGTGCCTGGACCCGGAGGGAGGATTATGGCTACACCTTC
TRBD1	TRBJ1-1	TRBV5-1	many	CASSLRQGDTEAFF	TGCGCCAGCAGCCTAAGACAGGGGGACACTGAAGCTTTCTTT
NA	TRBJ2-5	TRBV30	many	CACRGWETQYF	TGTGCCTGCAGGGGATGGGAGACCCAGTACTTC
NA	TRBJ2-2	TRBV6-1	few	CASSLGQPFGRELFF	TGTGCCAGCAGTCTTGGACAGCCCTTTGGACGGGAGCTGTTTTTT
TRBD1	TRBJ1-4	TRBV15	NA	CATSRGGQGGEKLFF	TGTGCCACCAGCAGAGGTGGGCAGGGGGGTGAAAAACTGTTTTTT
NA	TRBJ2-2	TRBV12-3/TRBV12-4	NA	CASSLALGELTGELFF	TGTGCCAGCAGTTTAGCGCTAGGGGAACTCACCGGGGAGCTGTTTTTT
NA	TRBJ2-1	TRBV14	many	CASSQDGLGWNEQFF	TGTGCCAGCAGCCAAGATGGTTTGGGGTGGAATGAGCAGTTCTTC
NA	TRBJ2-2	TRBV20-1	few	CSARLPPAGGGNTGELFF	TGCAGTGCTAGACTTCCTCCAGCGGGCGGGGGCAACACCGGGGAGCTGTTTTTT
TRBD1	TRBJ2-1	TRBV5-8	few	CASSSGLRTGGGNEQFF	TGTGCCAGCAGCTCCGGGCTTCGGACAGGGGGCGGCAATGAGCAGTTCTTC
TRBD1	TRBJ1-1	TRBV7-2	many	CASSLADRGLGTEAFF	TGTGCCAGCAGCTTAGCCGACAGGGGCCTTGGCACTGAAGCTTTCTTT
TRBD1	TRBJ1-6	TRBV6-2/TRBV6-3	few	CASNNDRDRDSYNSPLHF	TGTGCCAGCAACAATGACCGGGACAGGGACTCCTATAATTCACCCCTCCACTTT
TRBD2	TRBJ2-3	TRBV7-2	NA	CASSLAGGLAGGRTQYF	TGTGCCAGCAGCTTAGCGGGAGGACTAGCGGGGGGGAGAACGCAGTATTTT
NA	TRBJ1-5	TRBV2	many	CASSLQGIGQPQHF	TGTGCCAGCAGCCTACAGGGAATCGGTCAGCCCCAGCATTTT
TRBD1	TRBJ1-5	TRBV2	once	CASCPEGASNQPQHF	TGTGCCAGCTGCCCCGAGGGGGCGAGCAATCAGCCCCAGCATTTT
TRBD2	TRBJ2-2	TRBV7-9	NA	CASSLEVLADTGELFF	TGTGCCAGCAGCTTAGAGGTTCTAGCGGACACCGGGGAGCTGTTTTTT
TRBD1	TRBJ1-4	TRBV4-1	few	CASRYKQGGGKEKLFF	TGCGCCAGCAGATATAAGCAGGGGGGAGGAAAGGAAAAACTGTTTTTT
TRBD1	TRBJ2-1	TRBV5-4	few	CASNRRTGGHEQFF	TGTGCCAGCAACCGGCGGACAGGGGGCCATGAGCAGTTCTTC
TRBD1	TRBJ2-1	TRBV19	NA	CASSRGTELYNEQFF	TGTGCCAGTAGTAGGGGGACAGAATTATACAATGAGCAGTTCTTC
NA	TRBJ1-1	TRBV19	NA	CASNRGASPEAFF	TGTGCCAGTAATCGGGGGGCGAGCCCTGAAGCTTTCTTT
TRBD2	TRBJ2-5	TRBV10-3	NA	CAISHTTSGTSEETQYF	TGTGCCATCAGCCACACTACTTCAGGGACTAGTGAAGAGACCCAGTACTTC
NA	TRBJ2-7	TRBV6-2/TRBV6-3	NA	CASSTTGARTYEQYF	TGTGCCAGCAGTACGACGGGGGCACGGACCTACGAGCAGTACTTC
NA	TRBJ2-7	TRBV6-1	NA	CASVAGAGYEQYF	TGTGCCAGCGTCGCGGGGGCCGGGTACGAGCAGTACTTC
NA	TRBJ2-5	TRBV2	many	CASSETRVIETQYF	TGTGCCAGCAGTGAGACCAGGGTTATAGAGACCCAGTACTTC
NA	TRBJ2-3	TRBV19	NA	CASSMRGPNTDTQYF	TGTGCCAGTAGTATGAGAGGGCCCAACACAGATACGCAGTATTTT
NA	TRBJ1-2	TRBV30	many	CAWSLTRGDGYTF	TGTGCCTGGAGCCTGACAAGGGGAGATGGCTACACCTTC
NA	TRBJ2-2	TRBV7-6	NA	CASSLEVPGPNTGELFF	TGTGCCAGCAGCTTAGAGGTCCCGGGCCCGAACACCGGGGAGCTGTTTTTT
NA	TRBJ2-1	TRBV7-3	NA	CASSPSIGSSYNEQFF	TGTGCCAGCAGCCCCTCGATCGGGAGCTCCTACAATGAGCAGTTCTTC
TRBD1	TRBJ1-1	TRBV27	NA	CASSFKQGSEAFF	TGTGCCAGCAGTTTTAAACAGGGGTCTGAAGCTTTCTTT